Each of the 16 T cell receptor beta chains below was sequenced from the same sample in a study of T-cell reconstitution after alpha-beta-depleted transplantation in children. Unique molecular identifiers featured in how the TCRbeta library was prepared. TCRdb re-called the PCR reads with MiXCR, one entry per CDR3 protein. Of hundreds of thousands of distinct CDR3 sequences in the sample, roughly 16% were seen once. The sample in question was PBMCs, mostly from graft donor cells, obtained 360 days after TCRalphabeta/CD19-depleted stem cell transplant. These receptors originate from a boy less than two years old who had a stem cell transplant for Wiskott-Aldrich syndrome, so the T cells may come from the graft donor.

This clonotype was detected only a few times. The chain uses TRBV20-1 and TRBJ2-7; no definite D call. The CDR3 is 12 residues long. Germline values: CDR1 DFQATT, CDR2 SNEGSKA (reference sequence). V was pared by 3 bases and J by 3 bases, with 9 bases between. The CDR3, as DNA: TGCAGTGCTAGCCGGAACCTCTACGAGCAGTACTTC. This translates into CSASRNLYEQYF.

The rearrangement joins TRBV6-1 to TRBJ1-4; TRBD1 aligns across 7 bases. Losses at the gene ends were 3 bases for V and 4 bases for J; bases not matched to a gene: 5. Germline-derived CDR1 and CDR2 are MNHNS and SASEGT. CDR3 length: 15 amino acids. DNA for the CDR3: TGTGCCAGCAGTGACGGGACAGCTGATAATGAAAAACTGTTTTTT. This codes for CASSDGTADNEKLFF.

This clonotype has only a few counts. The V and J genes are TRBV5-5 and TRBJ2-5, with a weak D call TRBD1 (5 bases). There are 15 residues in the CDR3. V lost 0 bases, J lost 2 bases, and 11 bases lay in between. In germline, CDR1 is SGHKS, CDR2 YYEKEE (reference sequence). The CDR3 coding sequence is TGTGCCAGCAGCTTGGTCAGACAGCTTCAAGAGACCCAGTACTTC. It encodes CASSLVRQLQETQYF.

The chain joins TRBV4-1 to TRBJ2-1, with TRBD1 matching over 7 bases. The CDR3 consists of 15 residues. CDR1 is MGHRA and CDR2 is YSYEKL in the germline V gene. Trimming took 2 bases from V and 3 from J; bases not matched to a gene: 4. CDR3 sequence: CASSQLGGGYNEQFF. CDR3 nucleotide sequence: TGCGCCAGCAGCCAATTAGGGGGCGGCTACAATGAGCAGTTCTTC.

The gene calls are TRBV28 and TRBJ2-3; 9 nucleotides line up with TRBD1. Trimming at V came to 5 bases and at J to 1 base, leaving 13 bases not matched to a gene. The CDR3 consists of 18 residues. CDR1 MDHEN and CDR2 SYDVKM come from the germline V gene. The CDR3 loop is CASSPGQGYSWGTDTQYF. As DNA, the CDR3 is TGTGCCAGCAGTCCGGGACAGGGATATTCTTGGGGCACAGATACGCAGTATTTT.

The CDR3 reads CASSQDSGAYEQYF. In DNA form, the CDR3 reads TGTGCCAGCAGCCAAGATTCGGGAGCCTACGAGCAGTACTTC. The chain joins TRBV4-2 to TRBJ2-7; a possible D gene is TRBD2 (6 bases). The CDR3 loop spans 14 amino acids. V was clipped by 0 bases and J by 2 bases, with 8 bases between them. Germline V CDR1 and CDR2: LGHNA, YNFKEQ.

This clonotype was seen more than once but under ten times. V is TRBV7-9 and J is TRBJ2-6; 10 positions match TRBD1. Germline trimming cut 4 bases from V and 1 base from J; bases unmatched to any gene: 4. Per germline, CDR1 SEHNR and CDR2 FQNEAQ (reference sequence). This CDR3 contains 17 residues. As DNA, the CDR3 is TGTGCCAGCAGCTCCGGGACAGGGGTTTCTGGGGCCAACGTCCTGACTTTC. This translates into CASSSGTGVSGANVLTF.

This clonotype was detected only a few times. The V gene is TRBV10-3, the J gene TRBJ1-5; tentative D call: TRBD1 (5 bases). CDR1 is ENHRY and CDR2 is SYGVKD in the germline V gene. The V end lost 2 bases, the J end lost 1 base, and 12 bases lay between the germline ends. The CDR3 covers 16 residues. The CDR3 is CAISEGGRESNQPQHF. The CDR3 DNA reads as TGTGCCATCAGTGAGGGGGGTAGGGAGAGCAATCAGCCCCAGCATTTT.

The J gene is TRBJ2-7, the V gene TRBV20-1; 10 bases are shared with TRBD2. Germline-derived CDR1 and CDR2 are DFQATT and SNEGSKA (reference sequence). The CDR3 spans 15 residues. V shed 4 bases and J 7 bases; nucleotides not matched to a gene: 13. The CDR3 loop reads CSATATLAGAGEQYF. The CDR3 region has the DNA TGCAGTGCTACCGCAACTCTAGCGGGGGCGGGTGAGCAGTACTTC.

The V and J genes are TRBV12-3 or TRBV12-4 and TRBJ2-3, with D perhaps matching TRBD2 (6 bases). The CDR3 is 16 amino acids. V lost 5 bases and J 7 bases, leaving 22 bases between the germline ends. Here the CDR3 DNA reads TGTGCCAGCAGTCCCCGTGGGCGGGATCGCGGGAATACGCAGTATTTT. This sequence encodes CASSPRGRDRGNTQYF.

The rearrangement links TRBV12-3 or TRBV12-4 to TRBJ2-7, with D maybe TRBD1 (6 bases). The length of the CDR3 is 13 residues. Trimming took off 4 bases at V and 6 bases at J, with 13 bases between the two ends. The CDR3 DNA sequence: TGTGCCAGCAGTTCGCACAGGGTTGGCGAGCAGTACTTC. Translation: CASSSHRVGEQYF.

The chain has TRBV30 and TRBJ2-7; no definite D call. The CDR3 has 15 residues. Germline V CDR1 and CDR2: GTSNPN, SVGIG (reference sequence). V shed 0 bases and J shed 1 base, with 13 bases lying between them. This CDR3 reads CAWSVRAARSYEQYF. The CDR3 bases are TGTGCCTGGAGTGTACGGGCGGCTCGGTCCTACGAGCAGTACTTC.

This clonotype was found many times. The rearrangement links TRBV7-6 to TRBJ2-2; 7 bases map to TRBD2. CDR1 is SGHVS and CDR2 is FNYEAQ in the germline V gene. This CDR3 spans 17 amino acids. V shed 1 base and J 1 base; nucleotides not matched to a gene: 6. The CDR3 nucleotides are TGTGCCAGCAGCTTAGTCCGGGCTAGCGGGAACACCGGGGAGCTGTTTTTT. It encodes CASSLVRASGNTGELFF.

This chain uses TRBV5-1 with TRBJ2-7, with 11 bases fitting TRBD1. V shed 4 bases, J shed 3 bases, and the junction held 6 bases outside the gene matches. The V gene's germline CDR1 is SGHRS and CDR2 YFSETQ. CDR3 length: 15 residues. Here the CDR3 reads CASSRGQGGGYEQYF. In nucleotides, the CDR3 is TGCGCCAGCAGCCGGGGACAGGGGGGAGGCTACGAGCAGTACTTC.

This clonotype was seen a handful of times. The chain couples TRBV10-3 to TRBJ1-1, with 8 positions matching TRBD1. V gave up 4 bases and J gave up 4 bases; unmatched junction bases: 14. Germline V gene data show CDR1 as ENHRY and CDR2 as SYGVKD. The CDR3 consists of 17 residues. The DNA of the CDR3 is TGTGCCATCAGTGCGGGACAGGTTGTCCCTTGGACCACTGAAGCTTTCTTT. It yields the protein CAISAGQVVPWTTEAFF.

To note about this clonotype: A much bigger clone sits one base away, suggesting this may be a read error. The chain couples TRBV6-1 to TRBJ2-6; D ambiguous. The CDR3 has 14 amino acids. Germline V gene data show CDR1 as MNHNS and CDR2 as SASEGT. Trimming took off 5 bases at V and 0 bases at J, with 5 bases between the two ends. The CDR3 sequence: CASSPFSGANVLTF. The CDR3 DNA follows: TGTGCCAGCAGTCCGTTCTCTGGGGCCAACGTCCTGACTTTC.